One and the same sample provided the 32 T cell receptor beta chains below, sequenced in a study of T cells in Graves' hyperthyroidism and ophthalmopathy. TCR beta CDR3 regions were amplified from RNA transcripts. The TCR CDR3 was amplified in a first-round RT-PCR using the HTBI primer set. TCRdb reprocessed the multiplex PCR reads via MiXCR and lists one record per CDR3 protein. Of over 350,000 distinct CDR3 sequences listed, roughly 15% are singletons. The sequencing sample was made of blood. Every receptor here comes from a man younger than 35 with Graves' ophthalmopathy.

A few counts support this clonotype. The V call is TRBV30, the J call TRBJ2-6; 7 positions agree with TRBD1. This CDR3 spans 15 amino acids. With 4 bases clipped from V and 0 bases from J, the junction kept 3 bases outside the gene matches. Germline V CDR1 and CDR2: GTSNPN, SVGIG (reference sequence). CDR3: CAWNRDSSGANVLTF. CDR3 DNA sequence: TGTGCCTGGAACCGGGACAGCTCTGGGGCCAACGTCCTGACTTTC.

CDR3 DNA sequence: TGTGCTAGTGCCCCGGGACAGCAAAACAATGAGCAGTTCTTC. Protein product: CASAPGQQNNEQFF. The rearrangement uses TRBV12-5 and TRBJ2-1; the match to TRBD1 covers 7 bases. CDR1 and CDR2 from the germline V gene are LGHNT and FRNRAP. This CDR3 has 14 amino acids. J was trimmed by 5 bases and V by 7 bases; bases with no gene match: 8.

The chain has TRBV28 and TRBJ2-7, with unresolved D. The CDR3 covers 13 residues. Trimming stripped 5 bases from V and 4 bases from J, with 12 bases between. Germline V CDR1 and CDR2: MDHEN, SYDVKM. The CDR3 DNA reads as TGTGCCAGCAGTGAGCAACTTGAGTACGAGCAGTACTTC. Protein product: CASSEQLEYEQYF.

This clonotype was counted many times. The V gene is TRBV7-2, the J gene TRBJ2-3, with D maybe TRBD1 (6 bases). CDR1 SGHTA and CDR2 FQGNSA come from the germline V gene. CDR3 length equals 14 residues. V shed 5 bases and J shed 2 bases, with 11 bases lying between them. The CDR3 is CASSVGQNTDTQYF. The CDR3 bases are TGTGCCAGCAGCGTCGGACAGAACACAGATACGCAGTATTTT.

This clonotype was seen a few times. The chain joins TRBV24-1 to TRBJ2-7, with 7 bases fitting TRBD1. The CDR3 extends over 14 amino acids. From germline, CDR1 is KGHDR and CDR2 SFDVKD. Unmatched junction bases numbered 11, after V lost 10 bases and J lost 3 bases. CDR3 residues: CATSPGTEGYEQYF. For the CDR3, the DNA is TGTGCCACATCCCCCGGGACAGAGGGCTACGAGCAGTACTTC.

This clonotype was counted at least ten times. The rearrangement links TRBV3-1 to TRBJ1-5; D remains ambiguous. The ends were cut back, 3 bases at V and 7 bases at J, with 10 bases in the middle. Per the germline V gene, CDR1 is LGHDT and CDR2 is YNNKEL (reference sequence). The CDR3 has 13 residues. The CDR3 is CASSQGARQPQHF. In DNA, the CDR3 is TGTGCCAGCAGCCAGGGTGCAAGGCAGCCCCAGCATTTT.

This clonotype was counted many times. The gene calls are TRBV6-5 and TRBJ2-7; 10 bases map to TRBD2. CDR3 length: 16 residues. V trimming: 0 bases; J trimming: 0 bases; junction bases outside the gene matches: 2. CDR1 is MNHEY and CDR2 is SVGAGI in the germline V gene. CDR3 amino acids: CASSYSSGGNSYEQYF. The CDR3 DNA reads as TGTGCCAGCAGTTACTCTAGCGGGGGGAACTCCTACGAGCAGTACTTC.

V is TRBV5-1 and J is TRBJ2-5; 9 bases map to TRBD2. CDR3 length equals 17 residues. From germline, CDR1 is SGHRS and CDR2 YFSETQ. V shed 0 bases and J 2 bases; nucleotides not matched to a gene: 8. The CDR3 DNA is TGCGCCAGCAGCTTGGAGTTGTTAGCGGGAGAACAAGAGACCCAGTACTTC. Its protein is CASSLELLAGEQETQYF.

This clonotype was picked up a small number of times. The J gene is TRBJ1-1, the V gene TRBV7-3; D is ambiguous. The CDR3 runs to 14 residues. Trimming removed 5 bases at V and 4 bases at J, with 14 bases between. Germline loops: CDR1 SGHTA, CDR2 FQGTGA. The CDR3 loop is CASSPGRQSTEAFF. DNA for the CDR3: TGTGCCAGCAGCCCGGGAAGGCAGAGCACTGAAGCTTTCTTT.

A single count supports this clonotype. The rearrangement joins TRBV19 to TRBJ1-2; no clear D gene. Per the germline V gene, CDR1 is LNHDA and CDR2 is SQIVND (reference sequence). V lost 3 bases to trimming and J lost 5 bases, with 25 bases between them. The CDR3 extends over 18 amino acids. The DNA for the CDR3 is TGTGCCAGTAGTATGGGAGGGTCGCCTCGCAACTACTATTATGGCTACACCTTC. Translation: CASSMGGSPRNYYYGYTF.

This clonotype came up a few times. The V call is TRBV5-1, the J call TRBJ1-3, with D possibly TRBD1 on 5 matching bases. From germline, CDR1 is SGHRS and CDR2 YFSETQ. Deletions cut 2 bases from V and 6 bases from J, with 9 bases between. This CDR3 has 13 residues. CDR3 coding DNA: TGCGCCAGCAGCTTAATAGGGGAAAACACCATATATTTT. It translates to CASSLIGENTIYF. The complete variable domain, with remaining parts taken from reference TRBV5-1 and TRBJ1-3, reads KAGVTQTPRYLIKTRGQQVTLSCSPISGHRSVSWYQQTPGQGLQFLFEYFSETQRNKGNFPGRFSGRQFSNSRSEMNVSTLELGDSALYLCASSLIGENTIYFGEGSWLTVV.

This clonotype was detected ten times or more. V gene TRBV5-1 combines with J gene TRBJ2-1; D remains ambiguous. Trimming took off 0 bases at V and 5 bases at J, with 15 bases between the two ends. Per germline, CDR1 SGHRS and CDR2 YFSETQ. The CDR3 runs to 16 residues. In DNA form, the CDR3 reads TGCGCCAGCAGCTTGGCCTCGGGCATAGCCGACAATGAGCAGTTCTTC. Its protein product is CASSLASGIADNEQFF. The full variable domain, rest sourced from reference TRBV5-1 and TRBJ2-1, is KAGVTQTPRYLIKTRGQQVTLSCSPISGHRSVSWYQQTPGQGLQFLFEYFSETQRNKGNFPGRFSGRQFSNSRSEMNVSTLELGDSALYLCASSLASGIADNEQFFGPGTRLTVL.

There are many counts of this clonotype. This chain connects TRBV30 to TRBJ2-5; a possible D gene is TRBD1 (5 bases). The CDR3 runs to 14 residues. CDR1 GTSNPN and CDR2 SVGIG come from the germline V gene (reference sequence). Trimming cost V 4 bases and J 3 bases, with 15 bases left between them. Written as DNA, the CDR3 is TGTGCCTGGACACCCCTCGGACAAGAAGAGACCCAGTACTTC. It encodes CAWTPLGQEETQYF. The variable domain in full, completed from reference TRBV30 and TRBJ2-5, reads SQTIHQWPATLVQPVGSPLSLECTVEGTSNPNLYWYRQAAGRGLQLLFYSVGIGQISSEVPQNLSASRPQDRQFILSSKKLLLSDSGFYLCAWTPLGQEETQYFGPGTRLLVL.

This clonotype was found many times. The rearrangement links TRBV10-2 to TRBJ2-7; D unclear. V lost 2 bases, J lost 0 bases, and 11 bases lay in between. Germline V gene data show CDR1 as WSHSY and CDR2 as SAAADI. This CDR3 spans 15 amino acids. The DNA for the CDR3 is TGCGCCAGCAGTGAGGCTGCGTCCCCCTCCTACGAGCAGTACTTC. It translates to CASSEAASPSYEQYF.

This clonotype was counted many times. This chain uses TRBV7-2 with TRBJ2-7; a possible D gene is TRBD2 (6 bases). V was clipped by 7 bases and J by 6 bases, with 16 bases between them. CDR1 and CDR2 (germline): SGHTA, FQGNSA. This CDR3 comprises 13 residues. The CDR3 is CASKVGGAIEQYF. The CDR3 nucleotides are TGTGCCAGCAAGGTGGGGGGAGCGATCGAGCAGTACTTC.

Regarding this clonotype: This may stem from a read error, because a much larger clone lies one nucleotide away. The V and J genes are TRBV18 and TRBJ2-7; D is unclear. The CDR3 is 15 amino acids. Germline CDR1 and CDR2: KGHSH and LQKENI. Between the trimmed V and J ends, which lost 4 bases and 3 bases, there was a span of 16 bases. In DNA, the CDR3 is TGTGCCAGCTCACGTGAGACAACAGCTTTCTACGAGCAGTACTTC. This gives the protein CASSRETTAFYEQYF.

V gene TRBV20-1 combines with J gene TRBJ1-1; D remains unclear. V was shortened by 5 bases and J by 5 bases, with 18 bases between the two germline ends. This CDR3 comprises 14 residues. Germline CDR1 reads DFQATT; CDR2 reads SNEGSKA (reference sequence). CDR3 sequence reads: CSASLGPGNTEAFF. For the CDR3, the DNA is TGCAGTGCTTCCCTTGGGCCGGGTAATACTGAAGCTTTCTTT.

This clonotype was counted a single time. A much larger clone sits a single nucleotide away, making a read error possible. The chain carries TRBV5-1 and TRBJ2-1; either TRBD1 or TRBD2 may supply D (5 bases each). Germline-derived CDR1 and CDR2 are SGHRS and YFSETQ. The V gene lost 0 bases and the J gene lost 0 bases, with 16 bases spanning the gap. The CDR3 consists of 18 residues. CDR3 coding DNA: TGCGCCAGCAGCTTGGCGGCAGGGACCTCCAGCTCCTACAATGAGCAGTTCTTC. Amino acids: CASSLAAGTSSSYNEQFF.

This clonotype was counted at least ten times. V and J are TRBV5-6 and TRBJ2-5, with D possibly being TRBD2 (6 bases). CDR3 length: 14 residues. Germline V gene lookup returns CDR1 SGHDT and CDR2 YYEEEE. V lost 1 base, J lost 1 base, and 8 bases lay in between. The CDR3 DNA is TGTGCCAGCAGCTTGACTAGCACCCAAGAGACCCAGTACTTC. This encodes CASSLTSTQETQYF.

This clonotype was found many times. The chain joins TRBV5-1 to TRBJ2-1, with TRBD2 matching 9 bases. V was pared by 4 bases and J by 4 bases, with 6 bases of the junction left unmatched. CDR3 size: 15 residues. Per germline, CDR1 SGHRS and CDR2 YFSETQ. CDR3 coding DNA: TGCGCCAGCAGCATCCTAGCGGGGCGATACAATGAGCAGTTCTTC. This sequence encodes CASSILAGRYNEQFF.

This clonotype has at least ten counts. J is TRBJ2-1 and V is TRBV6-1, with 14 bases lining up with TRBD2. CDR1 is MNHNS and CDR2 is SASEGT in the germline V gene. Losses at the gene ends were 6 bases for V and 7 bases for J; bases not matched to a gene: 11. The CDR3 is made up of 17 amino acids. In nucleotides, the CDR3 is TGTGCCAGCAGCGACACGTCCGGGACTAGCGGGAGTAATGAGCAGTTCTTC. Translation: CASSDTSGTSGSNEQFF.

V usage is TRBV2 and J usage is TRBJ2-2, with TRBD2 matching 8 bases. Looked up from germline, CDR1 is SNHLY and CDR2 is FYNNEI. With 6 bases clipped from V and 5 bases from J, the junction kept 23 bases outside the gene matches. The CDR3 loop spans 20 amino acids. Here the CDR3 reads CASREKAGVFPKKTTGELFF. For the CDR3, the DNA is TGTGCCAGCAGGGAGAAAGCGGGAGTGTTTCCAAAGAAAACTACCGGGGAGCTGTTTTTT.

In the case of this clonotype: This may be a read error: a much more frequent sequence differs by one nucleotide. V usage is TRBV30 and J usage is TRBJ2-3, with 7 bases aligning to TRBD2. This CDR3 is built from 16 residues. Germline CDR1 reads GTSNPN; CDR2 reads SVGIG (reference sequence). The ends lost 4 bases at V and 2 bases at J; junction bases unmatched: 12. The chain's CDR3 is CAWKRRWGGNTDTQYF. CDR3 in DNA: TGTGCCTGGAAAAGGAGGTGGGGGGGAAACACAGATACGCAGTATTTT.

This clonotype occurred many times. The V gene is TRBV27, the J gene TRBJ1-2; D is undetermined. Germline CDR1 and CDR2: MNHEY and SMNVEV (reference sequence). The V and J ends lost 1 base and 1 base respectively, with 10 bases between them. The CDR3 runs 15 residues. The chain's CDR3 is CASSLLGGNNYGYTF. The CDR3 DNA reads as TGTGCCAGCAGTTTATTAGGTGGGAATAACTATGGCTACACCTTC.

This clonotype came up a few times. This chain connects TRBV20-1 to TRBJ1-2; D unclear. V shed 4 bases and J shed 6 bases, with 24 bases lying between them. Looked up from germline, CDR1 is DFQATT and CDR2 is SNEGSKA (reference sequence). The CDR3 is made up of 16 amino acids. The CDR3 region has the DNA TGCAGTGCTATAGATCCGGGCCTTGAATTTGATCATGGCTACACCTTC. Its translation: CSAIDPGLEFDHGYTF.

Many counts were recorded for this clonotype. CDR3 region: CASSQRGEWAEAFF. DNA of the CDR3: TGTGCCAGCAGTCAACGCGGGGAGTGGGCTGAAGCTTTCTTT. J is TRBJ1-1 and V is TRBV6-2 or TRBV6-3; D gene ambiguous. Looked up from germline, CDR1 is MNHEY and CDR2 is SVGEGT. V was trimmed by 5 bases and J by 6 bases, leaving 16 bases between them. The CDR3 contains 14 residues.

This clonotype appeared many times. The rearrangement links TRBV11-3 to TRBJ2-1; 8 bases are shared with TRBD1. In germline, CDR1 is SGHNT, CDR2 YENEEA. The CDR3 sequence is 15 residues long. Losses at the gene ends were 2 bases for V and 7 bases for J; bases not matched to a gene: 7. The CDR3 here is CASSLIRGRVNEQFF. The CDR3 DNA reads TGTGCCAGCAGCTTAATCAGGGGGCGTGTAAATGAGCAGTTCTTC.

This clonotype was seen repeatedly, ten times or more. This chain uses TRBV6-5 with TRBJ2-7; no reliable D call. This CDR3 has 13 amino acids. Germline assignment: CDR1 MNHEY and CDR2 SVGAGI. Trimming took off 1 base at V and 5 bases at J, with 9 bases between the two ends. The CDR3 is CASSYLSEDEQYF. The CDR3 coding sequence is TGTGCCAGCAGTTACTTGAGTGAGGACGAGCAGTACTTC.

CDR3 in DNA: TGTGCCACTGGACTAGCGGGATCCGGGGAGCTGTTTTTT. Translating gives CATGLAGSGELFF. The chain recombines TRBV10-3 with TRBJ2-2; TRBD2 agrees at 12 bases. Germline CDR1 and CDR2: ENHRY and SYGVKD. Trimming removed 10 bases from V and 6 bases from J; junction bases left unmatched: 3. The CDR3 runs to 13 residues.

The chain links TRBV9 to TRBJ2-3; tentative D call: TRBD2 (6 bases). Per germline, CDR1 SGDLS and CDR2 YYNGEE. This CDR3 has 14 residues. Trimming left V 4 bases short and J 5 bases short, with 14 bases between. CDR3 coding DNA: TGTGCCAGCAGCACAACCCTCGGGGGAGATACGCAGTATTTT. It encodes CASSTTLGGDTQYF.

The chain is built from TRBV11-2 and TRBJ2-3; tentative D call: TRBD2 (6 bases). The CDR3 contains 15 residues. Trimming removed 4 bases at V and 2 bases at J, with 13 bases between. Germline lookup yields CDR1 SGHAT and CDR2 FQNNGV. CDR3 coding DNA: TGTGCCAGCAGCTGGGGGGTTACCTTCACAGATACGCAGTATTTT. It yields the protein CASSWGVTFTDTQYF.

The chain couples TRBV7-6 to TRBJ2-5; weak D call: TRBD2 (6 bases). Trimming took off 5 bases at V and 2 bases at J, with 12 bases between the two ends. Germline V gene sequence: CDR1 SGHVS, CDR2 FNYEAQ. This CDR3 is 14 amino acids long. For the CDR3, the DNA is TGTGCCAGCAGCCCGGGACTGCTACAAGAGACCCAGTACTTC. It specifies CASSPGLLQETQYF.